Shown below are 20 T cell receptor beta chains from a single sample sequenced in a study of T-cell reconstitution after alpha-beta-depleted transplantation in children. Unique molecular identifiers were incorporated during preparation of the TCRbeta library. TCRdb called the PCR reads again in MiXCR, with one record for every CDR3 protein. In the table there are 500,000 to 750,000 distinct CDR3 sequences, about an eighth of which are singletons. Here the sequenced sample was PBMCs, mostly from graft donor cells, taken 360 days after TCRalphabeta/CD19-depleted stem cell transplant. These receptor sequences come from a male patient between 10 and 17 years old who had a stem cell transplant for acute myeloid leukemia, so the T cells may come from the graft donor.

This clonotype was found a few times. The V call is TRBV18, the J call TRBJ2-2; D uncertain. The CDR3 has 15 residues. CDR1 is KGHSH and CDR2 is LQKENI in the germline V gene. Between the trimmed V and J ends, which lost 2 bases and 7 bases, there was a span of 14 bases. The CDR3 sequence: CASSPGRFLGGELFF. CDR3 DNA: TGTGCCAGCTCACCAGGACGGTTCTTAGGCGGGGAGCTGTTTTTT.

This chain links TRBV4-3 with TRBJ2-1, with D perhaps matching TRBD1 or TRBD2 (5 bases each). In germline, CDR1 is LGHNA, CDR2 YSLEER. The V end was cut by 4 bases, the J end by 10 bases, with 14 bases between. The CDR3 is 13 amino acids. CDR3 sequence reads: CASSPLRGGEQFF. The DNA of the CDR3 is TGCGCCAGCAGCCCCCTCCGGGGCGGGGAGCAGTTCTTC.

This clonotype was recorded many times. V and J are TRBV12-5 and TRBJ2-7; TRBD1 is a possible D gene (5 bases). Germline V gene sequence: CDR1 LGHNT, CDR2 FRNRAP. This CDR3 spans 15 amino acids. The V gene lost 3 bases and the J gene lost 2 bases, with 14 bases spanning the gap. CDR3 sequence: CASGFPGHPTYEQYF. DNA of the CDR3: TGTGCTAGTGGTTTCCCCGGACACCCTACCTACGAGCAGTACTTC.

The sample holds many counts of this clonotype. The chain combines TRBV12-5 with TRBJ2-1; D is undetermined. CDR3 length equals 19 residues. Germline CDR1 LGHNT, CDR2 FRNRAP. The V gene lost 4 bases and the J gene lost 0 bases, with 22 bases spanning the gap. The chain's CDR3 is CASGSRLLMTVSSYNEQFF. DNA for the CDR3: TGTGCTAGTGGTTCACGACTGCTGATGACGGTGAGCTCCTACAATGAGCAGTTCTTC.

The chain joins TRBV4-1 to TRBJ1-6; D is undetermined. V lost 2 bases and J 3 bases, leaving 11 bases between the germline ends. Germline V gives CDR1 MGHRA, CDR2 YSYEKL. The CDR3 runs 16 residues. The DNA of the CDR3 is TGCGCCAGCAGCCAATCCGAAGATTTCTATAATTCACCCCTCCACTTT. It yields the protein CASSQSEDFYNSPLHF.

The table lists this clonotype with many counts. This sequence joins TRBV12-3 or TRBV12-4 and TRBJ1-3; D is unclear. V was shortened by 5 bases and J by 0 bases, with 5 bases between the two germline ends. The CDR3 totals 13 residues. The CDR3: CASSASSGNTIYF. DNA of the CDR3: TGTGCCAGCAGTGCGAGCTCTGGAAACACCATATATTTT.

This clonotype came up many times. The chain is built from TRBV7-2 and TRBJ2-5; maybe TRBD1 (5 bases). Germline loops: CDR1 SGHTA, CDR2 FQGNSA. The CDR3 loop spans 16 amino acids. The V and J ends lost 8 bases and 5 bases respectively, with 24 bases between them. The CDR3 spells CASLSGIGLITETQYF. CDR3 coding DNA: TGTGCCAGCCTCTCAGGGATTGGCCTTATCACGGAGACCCAGTACTTC.

This clonotype was found many times. The rearrangement uses TRBV12-3 or TRBV12-4 and TRBJ2-2, with unresolved D. The CDR3 is 13 residues long. Trimming cost V 5 bases and J 4 bases, with 8 bases left between them. CDR3 sequence (DNA): TGTGCCAGCAGTATAGTCCTCACCGGGGAGCTGTTTTTT. Protein sequence: CASSIVLTGELFF.

This clonotype was seen only a few times. The V and J genes are TRBV6-2 or TRBV6-3 and TRBJ2-7; 15 nucleotides line up with TRBD2. The V gene's germline CDR1 is MNHEY and CDR2 SVGEGT. CDR3 length: 17 amino acids. Trimming cost V 11 bases and J 6 bases; bases outside gene matches: 17. Here the CDR3 reads CASSRPGTSGRSSEQYF. The CDR3 DNA sequence: TGTGCCTCATCACGACCTGGGACTAGCGGGAGGTCGTCCGAGCAGTACTTC.

Turning to this clonotype: A junction end diverges from the germline sequence, so it may reflect a read error. The chain links TRBV6-2 or TRBV6-3 to TRBJ2-7; the D is unclear. The CDR3 is 12 residues long. Germline CDR1 MNHEY, CDR2 SVGEGT. This chain's CDR3 is CASSPSMGEWNF. The CDR3 nucleotides are TGTGCCAGCAGCCCAAGTATGGGCGAGTGGAACTTC.

CDR3 DNA sequence: TGTGCCAGCAGCCAACCAATCACAGATACGCAGTATTTT. Amino acid sequence: CASSQPITDTQYF. The chain recombines TRBV4-2 with TRBJ2-3; no clear D gene. Trimming left V 2 bases short and J 2 bases short, with 5 bases between. Germline CDR1 and CDR2: LGHNA and YNFKEQ. There are 13 residues in the CDR3.

This clonotype was detected ten times or more. This sequence joins TRBV28 and TRBJ2-2, with TRBD2 identical over 8 bases. The CDR3 is made up of 17 amino acids. CDR1 and CDR2 (germline): MDHEN, SYDVKM. The junction had 14 bases not matched to a gene; V was cut back by 2 bases and J by 9 bases. CDR3 nucleotide sequence: TGTGCCAGCAGTTTACAAAGGCTAGCGGGTAATCACCGGGAGCTGTTTTTT. It specifies CASSLQRLAGNHRELFF.

V gene TRBV5-1 combines with J gene TRBJ2-1; 10 bases are shared with TRBD2. V gave up 3 bases and J gave up 2 bases; unmatched junction bases: 5. The CDR3 is 16 amino acids. CDR1 SGHRS and CDR2 YFSETQ come from the germline V gene. In nucleotides, the CDR3 is TGCGCCAGCAGCTCGAATAGCGGGAGGCCCTACAATGAGCAGTTCTTC. This sequence encodes CASSSNSGRPYNEQFF.

This clonotype was counted between two and nine times. The chain is built from TRBV20-1 and TRBJ2-3; unclear D gene. Germline lookup yields CDR1 DFQATT and CDR2 SNEGSKA (reference sequence). This CDR3 is built from 13 residues. Trimming took off 3 bases at V and 2 bases at J, with 9 bases between the two ends. The CDR3 DNA sequence: TGCAGTGCTAGTTTGTCCTACACAGATACGCAGTATTTT. It encodes CSASLSYTDTQYF.

The chain links TRBV5-1 to TRBJ2-7, with D unresolved. This CDR3 spans 16 amino acids. The ends were cut back, 0 bases at V and 5 bases at J, with 18 bases in the middle. Germline CDR1 and CDR2: SGHRS and YFSETQ. CDR3 loop: CASSLATAAPQDEQYF. The CDR3 DNA reads as TGCGCCAGCAGCTTGGCGACGGCGGCCCCCCAGGACGAGCAGTACTTC.

V is TRBV5-1 and J is TRBJ2-1, with TRBD2 identical over 8 bases. This CDR3 comprises 16 residues. Trimming cost V 0 bases and J 6 bases; bases outside gene matches: 8. The germline gives CDR1 SGHRS, CDR2 YFSETQ. The CDR3 region has the DNA TGCGCCAGCAGCTTGGCCGGGGGGGCAGGTTTCAATGAGCAGTTCTTC. The encoded protein is CASSLAGGAGFNEQFF.

In this sample, this clonotype turned up a few times. CDR3 sequence reads: CASSLGLAGGRSTDTQYF. The CDR3 coding sequence is TGTGCCAGCAGCCTGGGACTAGCGGGAGGGCGTAGCACAGATACGCAGTATTTT. The chain has TRBV27 and TRBJ2-3; 16 bases map to TRBD2. The germline V gene encodes CDR1 MNHEY and CDR2 SMNVEV (reference sequence). CDR3 length: 18 residues. The J segment lost 0 bases and the V segment lost 6 bases, leaving 6 bases of the junction unmatched.

There are many counts of this clonotype. The chain carries TRBV25-1 and TRBJ2-3; D unclear. Trimming left V 8 bases short and J 1 base short, with 10 bases between. CDR1 MGHDK and CDR2 SYGVNS come from the germline V gene. The CDR3 sequence is 13 residues long. The CDR3 DNA reads TGTGCCAGCGCCGATTCTGGCACAGATACGCAGTATTTT. It encodes CASADSGTDTQYF.

The chain uses TRBV7-9 and TRBJ2-7; the D gene is possibly TRBD2 (5 bases). Looked up from germline, CDR1 is SEHNR and CDR2 is FQNEAQ (reference sequence). Deletions cut 5 bases from V and 5 bases from J, with 19 bases between. The length of the CDR3 is 15 residues. The CDR3 nucleotides read TGTGCCAGCAGCCCGGAGATCCCGACTACCCACGAGCAGTACTTC. It specifies CASSPEIPTTHEQYF.

The chain links TRBV4-3 to TRBJ2-2, with TRBD2 matching 9 bases. The J segment lost 8 bases and the V segment lost 2 bases, leaving 12 bases of the junction unmatched. This CDR3 spans 17 amino acids. Germline-derived CDR1 and CDR2 are LGHNA and YSLEER. CDR3 sequence (DNA): TGCGCCAGCAGCCAATTTACCGGGACTAGCCCTCAGGGGGAGCTGTTTTTT. This encodes CASSQFTGTSPQGELFF.